This T cell receptor (beta chain) came from a study of T-cell reconstitution after alpha-beta-depleted transplantation in children. Germline V gene lookup returns CDR1 LNHNV and CDR2 YYDKDF (reference sequence). Trimming took 0 bases from V and 3 from J, leaving 14 bases between them. The length of the CDR3 is 16 residues. A TCRbeta library incorporating unique molecular identifiers was prepared. Each CDR3 protein gets one entry after TCRdb re-called the PCR reads with MiXCR. This sample has about 400,000 distinct CDR3 sequences, with over 20% found just once. The gene calls are TRBV15 and TRBJ2-5; TRBD1 is a possible D gene (5 bases). The sequence was obtained from a human donor who donated a stem cell graft to a child with acute myeloid leukemia. The source was PBMCs from the stem cell graft donor, collected from the stem cell graft. CDR3 sequence reads: CATSRDWATVKETQYF. CDR3 DNA: TGTGCCACCAGCAGAGATTGGGCGACAGTTAAAGAGACCCAGTACTTC.